This T cell receptor beta chain was recovered during a study of blood T cell repertoires in COVID-19. Overall study context: Nucleic acid was either cDNA or gDNA, and it came from T cells, B-cell-depleted T cells, or PBMCs.

As handled by the study authors: Estimation of nucleated cell counts relied on the amplification of reference gene primers. Measured with immunoSEQ multiplex PCR; TCRdb has only the in-frame clones, and not every one. The V and J calls and clone size are taken from that table; D and trimming were inferred from the DNA. In the table there are tens of thousands of clones, over 75% of which are singletons. Germline CDR1 and CDR2: LNHDA and SQIVND (reference sequence). Trimming shortened V by 6 bases and J by 6 bases, and 8 bases separated the two germline ends. The CDR3 loop spans 12 amino acids. The source is a middle-aged man with acute or convalescent COVID-19. The chain joins TRBV19 to TRBJ2-2; D unresolved. Sample: peripheral blood. The CDR3 DNA sequence: TGTGCCAGTAGCCCCCCCGCCGGGGAGCTGTTTTTT. Protein: CASSPPAGELFF.